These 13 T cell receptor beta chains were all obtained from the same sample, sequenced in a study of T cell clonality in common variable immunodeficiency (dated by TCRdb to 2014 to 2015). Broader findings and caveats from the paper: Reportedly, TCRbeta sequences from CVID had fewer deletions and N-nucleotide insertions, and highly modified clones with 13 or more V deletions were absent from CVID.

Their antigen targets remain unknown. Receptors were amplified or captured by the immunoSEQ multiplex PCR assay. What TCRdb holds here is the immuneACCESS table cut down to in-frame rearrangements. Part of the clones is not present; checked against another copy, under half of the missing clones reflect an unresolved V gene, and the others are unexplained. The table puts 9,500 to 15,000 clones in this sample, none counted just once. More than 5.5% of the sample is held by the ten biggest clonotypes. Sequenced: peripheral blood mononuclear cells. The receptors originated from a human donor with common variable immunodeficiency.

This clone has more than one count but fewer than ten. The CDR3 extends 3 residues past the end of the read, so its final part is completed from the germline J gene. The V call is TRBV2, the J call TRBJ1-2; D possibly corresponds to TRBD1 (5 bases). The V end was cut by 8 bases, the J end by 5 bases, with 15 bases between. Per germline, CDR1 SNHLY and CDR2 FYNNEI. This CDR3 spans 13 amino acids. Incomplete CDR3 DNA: TGTGCCAGCCTGGCTGGGGACTATTATGGC. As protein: CASLAGDYYG. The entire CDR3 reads CASLAGDYYGYTF.

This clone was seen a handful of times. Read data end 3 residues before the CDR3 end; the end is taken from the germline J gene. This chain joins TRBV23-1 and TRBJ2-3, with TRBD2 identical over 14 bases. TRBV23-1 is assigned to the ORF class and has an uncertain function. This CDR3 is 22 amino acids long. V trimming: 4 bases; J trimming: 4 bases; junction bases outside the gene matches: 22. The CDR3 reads CASSRTLIPVFGLAGGSDTQYF. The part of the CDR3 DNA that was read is TGCGCCAGCAGTCGAACGTTAATCCCCGTTTTCGGACTAGCGGGGGGTTCAGATACG.

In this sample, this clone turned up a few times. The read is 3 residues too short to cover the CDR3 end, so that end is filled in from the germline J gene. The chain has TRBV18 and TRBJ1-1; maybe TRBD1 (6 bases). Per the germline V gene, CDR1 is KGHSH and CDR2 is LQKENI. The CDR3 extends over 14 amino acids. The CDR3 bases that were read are TGTGCCAGCTCACCGGGGGCAACAGGGTTTTGG. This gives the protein CASSPGATGFW. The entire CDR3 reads CASSPGATGFWAFF.

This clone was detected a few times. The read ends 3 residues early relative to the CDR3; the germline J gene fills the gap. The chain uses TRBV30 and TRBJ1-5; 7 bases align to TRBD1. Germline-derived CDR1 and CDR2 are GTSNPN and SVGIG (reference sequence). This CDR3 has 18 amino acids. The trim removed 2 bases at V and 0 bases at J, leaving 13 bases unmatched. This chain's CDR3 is CAWSTHRGGMVSNQPQHF. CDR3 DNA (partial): TGTGCCTGGAGTACACACAGGGGCGGAATGGTTAGCAATCAGCCC.

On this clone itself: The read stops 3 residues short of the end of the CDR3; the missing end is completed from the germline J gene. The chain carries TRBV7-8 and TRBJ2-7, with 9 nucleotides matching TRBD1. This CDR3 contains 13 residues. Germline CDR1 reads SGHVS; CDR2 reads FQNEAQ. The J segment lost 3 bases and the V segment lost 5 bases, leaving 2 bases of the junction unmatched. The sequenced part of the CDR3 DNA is TGTGCCAGCAGCAGGGACAGGGTCTACGAG. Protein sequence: CASSRDRVYE. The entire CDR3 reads CASSRDRVYEQYF.

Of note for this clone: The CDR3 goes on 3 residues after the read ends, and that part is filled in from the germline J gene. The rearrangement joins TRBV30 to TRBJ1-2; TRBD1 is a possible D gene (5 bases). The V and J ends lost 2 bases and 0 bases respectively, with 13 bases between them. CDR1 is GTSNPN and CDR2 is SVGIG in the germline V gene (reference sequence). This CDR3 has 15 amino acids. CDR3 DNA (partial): TGTGCCTGGAGTCCGGGACTCGAGTCTAACTATGGC. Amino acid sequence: CAWSPGLESNYG. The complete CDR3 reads CAWSPGLESNYGYTF.

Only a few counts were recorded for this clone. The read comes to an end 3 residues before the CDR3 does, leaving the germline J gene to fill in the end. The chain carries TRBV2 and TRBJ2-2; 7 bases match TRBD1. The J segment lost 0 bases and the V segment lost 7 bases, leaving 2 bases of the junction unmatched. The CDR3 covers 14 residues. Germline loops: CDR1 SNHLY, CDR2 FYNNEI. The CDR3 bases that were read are TGTGCCAGCAACAGGGGCCCGAACACCGGGGAG. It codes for CASNRGPNTGE. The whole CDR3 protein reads CASNRGPNTGELFF.

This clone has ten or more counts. CDR3 sequence reads: CASSEKRGVGLFF. Incomplete CDR3 DNA: TGTGCCAGCAGTGAAAAACGGGGGGTTGGA. The chain recombines TRBV6-1 with TRBJ1-4; the D gene is possibly TRBD1 (5 bases). The missing CDR3 end, 3 residues past where the read stops, is filled in from the germline J gene. The CDR3 sequence is 13 residues long. Germline V lookup: CDR1 MNHNS, CDR2 SASEGT.

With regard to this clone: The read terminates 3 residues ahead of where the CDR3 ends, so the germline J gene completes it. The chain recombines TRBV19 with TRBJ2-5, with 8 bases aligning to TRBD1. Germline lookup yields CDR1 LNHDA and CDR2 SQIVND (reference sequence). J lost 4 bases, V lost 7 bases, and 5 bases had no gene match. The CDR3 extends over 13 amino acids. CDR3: CASTGGPSETQYF. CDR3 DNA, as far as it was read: TGTGCCAGTACAGGGGGCCCCTCAGAGACC.

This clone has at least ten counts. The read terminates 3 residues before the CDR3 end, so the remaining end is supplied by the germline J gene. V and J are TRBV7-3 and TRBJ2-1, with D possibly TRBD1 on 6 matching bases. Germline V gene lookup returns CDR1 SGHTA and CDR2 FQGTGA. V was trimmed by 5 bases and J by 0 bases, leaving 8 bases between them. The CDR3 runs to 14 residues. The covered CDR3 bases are TGTGCCAGCAGCCCGGACAGCTCCTACAATGAG. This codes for CASSPDSSYNE. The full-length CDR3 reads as CASSPDSSYNEQFF.

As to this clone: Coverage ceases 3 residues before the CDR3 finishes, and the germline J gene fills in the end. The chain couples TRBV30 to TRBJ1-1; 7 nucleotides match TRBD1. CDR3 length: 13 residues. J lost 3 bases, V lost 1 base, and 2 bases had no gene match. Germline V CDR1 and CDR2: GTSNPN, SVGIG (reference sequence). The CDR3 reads CAWSDRGYTEAFF. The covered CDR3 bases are TGTGCCTGGAGTGACAGGGGTTACACTGAA.

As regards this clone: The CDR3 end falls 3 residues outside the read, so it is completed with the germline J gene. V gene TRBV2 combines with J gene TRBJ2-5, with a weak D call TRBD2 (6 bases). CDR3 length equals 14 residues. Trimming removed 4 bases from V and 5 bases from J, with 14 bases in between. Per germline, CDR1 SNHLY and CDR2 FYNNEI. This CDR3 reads CASSGGLPRETQYF. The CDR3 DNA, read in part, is TGTGCCAGCAGTGGGGGACTCCCACGCGAGACC. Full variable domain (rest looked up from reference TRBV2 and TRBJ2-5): EPEVTQTPSHQVTQMGQEVILRCVPISNHLYFYWYRQILGQKVEFLVSFYNNEISEKSEIFDDQFSVERPDGSNFTLKIRSTKLEDSAMYFCASSGGLPRETQYFGPGTRLLVL.

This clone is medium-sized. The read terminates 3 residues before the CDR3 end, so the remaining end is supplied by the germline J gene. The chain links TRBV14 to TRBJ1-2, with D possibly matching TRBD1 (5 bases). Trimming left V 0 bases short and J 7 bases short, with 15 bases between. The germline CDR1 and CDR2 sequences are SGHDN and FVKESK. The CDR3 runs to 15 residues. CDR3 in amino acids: CASSQDQGGRSGYTF. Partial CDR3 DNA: TGTGCCAGCAGCCAAGATCAGGGAGGACGAAGTGGC.